Following are 5 T cell receptor beta chains from one sample sequenced in a study of cytomegalovirus exposure and HLA in healthy donors. PCR was performed using 60 Vbeta and 13 Jbeta primers. TCRdb's table, derived via immunoSEQ multiplex PCR, lists solely in-frame clones and lacks some. The sample consists of under 150,000 clones, under 90% of them appearing once. The sequenced sample consisted of PBMCs. These receptors were taken from a male donor in good health and CMV-seronegative.

As concerns this clone: The sample contains more than one DNA sequence encoding this CDR3. The chain links TRBV30 to TRBJ2-5, with D perhaps being TRBD1 or TRBD2 (7 bases each). The CDR3 extends over 12 amino acids. The germline V gene encodes CDR1 GTSNPN and CDR2 SVGIG (reference sequence). CDR3 nucleotide sequence: TGTGCTTGGGGAGGGGGCCTGGAGACCCAGTACTTC. It codes for CAWGGGLETQYF.

The chain combines TRBV7-9 with TRBJ1-2; 7 nucleotides agree with TRBD1. The CDR3 totals 14 residues. Trimming took 1 base from V and 4 from J; bases not matched to a gene: 3. The germline CDR1 and CDR2 sequences are SEHNR and FQNEAQ (reference sequence). CDR3 protein: CASSLVQGVYGYTF. In DNA form, the CDR3 reads TGTGCCAGCAGCTTAGTGCAGGGGGTCTATGGCTACACCTTC.

There are a few counts of this clone. The chain employs TRBV4-3 and TRBJ2-7; possibly TRBD1 for D (5 bases). The V gene's germline CDR1 is LGHNA and CDR2 YSLEER. CDR3 length equals 16 residues. Trimming shortened V by 3 bases and J by 1 base, and 16 bases separated the two germline ends. Written as DNA, the CDR3 is TGCGCCAGCAGCCAGGATTCGTTGCCAGGGTCCTACGAGCAGTACTTC. This encodes CASSQDSLPGSYEQYF.

A few counts support this clone. V usage is TRBV6-4 and J usage is TRBJ2-1, with TRBD2 identical over 7 bases. In germline, CDR1 is MRHNA, CDR2 SNTAGT. Trimming removed 8 bases from V and 3 bases from J; junction bases left unmatched: 7. This CDR3 region has 14 residues. CDR3 sequence: CASSPTSSYNEQFF. CDR3 in DNA: TGTGCCAGCTCCCCGACTAGCAGCTACAATGAGCAGTTCTTC.

In its sample, this clone was seen once. This chain's CDR3 is CASSRRGQPYGYTF. CDR3 bases: TGTGCCAGCAGCCGAAGGGGACAGCCCTATGGCTACACCTTC. This rearrangement joins TRBV2 to TRBJ1-2, with TRBD1 identical over 7 bases. The V gene end was trimmed by 6 bases and the J gene end by 4 bases; junction bases not matched to a gene: 8. The CDR3 has 14 amino acids. The germline V gene encodes CDR1 SNHLY and CDR2 FYNNEI.